The 4 T cell receptor beta chains given below trace back to one sample, sequenced in a study of Graves' ophthalmopathy and Graves' hyperthyroidism. Scientists amplified the TCR beta CDR3 regions from RNA transcripts. The first round was an RT-PCR with HTBI primers, and the second round was a multiplex PCR. MiXCR, applied by TCRdb to the multiplex PCR reads, yields one record per CDR3 protein. The sample has 240,000 or so distinct CDR3 sequences, around 42% seen once. The source material was peripheral blood. The receptors were gathered from an adult man with Graves' ophthalmopathy.

The chain joins TRBV9 to TRBJ2-7, with 7 bases lining up with TRBD2. Trimming cost V 4 bases and J 6 bases; bases outside gene matches: 10. Per germline, CDR1 SGDLS and CDR2 YYNGEE. CDR3 size: 14 residues. CDR3 sequence: CASSRIHASGEQYF. The CDR3 DNA reads TGTGCCAGCAGCCGGATACATGCTAGCGGCGAGCAGTACTTC.

The chain has TRBV9 and TRBJ2-6; D unclear. The CDR3 is 17 amino acids. V gave up 4 bases and J gave up 0 bases, with 14 bases separating them. Germline CDR1 SGDLS, CDR2 YYNGEE. CDR3: CASSPYVGYSGANVLTF. The CDR3 DNA reads TGTGCCAGCAGCCCATATGTGGGGTACTCTGGGGCCAACGTCCTGACTTTC.

This clonotype was counted ten times or more. The chain recombines TRBV25-1 with TRBJ2-5, with D perhaps TRBD1 (5 bases). CDR3 length: 15 amino acids. CDR1 is MGHDK, CDR2 SYGVNS, per germline. V lost 2 bases, J lost 2 bases, and 12 bases lay in between. CDR3 DNA sequence: TGTGCCAGCAGTGAAGGGGTCAGGGCGCAAGAGACCCAGTACTTC. Translation: CASSEGVRAQETQYF.

The rearrangement uses TRBV5-1 and TRBJ2-7; D is ambiguous. V lost 4 bases to trimming and J lost 2 bases, with 13 bases between them. CDR1 is SGHRS and CDR2 is YFSETQ in the germline V gene. This CDR3 spans 14 amino acids. The DNA of the CDR3 is TGCGCCAGCAGCCCCCTTAGGGATCCCTACGAGCAGTACTTC. Its protein product is CASSPLRDPYEQYF.